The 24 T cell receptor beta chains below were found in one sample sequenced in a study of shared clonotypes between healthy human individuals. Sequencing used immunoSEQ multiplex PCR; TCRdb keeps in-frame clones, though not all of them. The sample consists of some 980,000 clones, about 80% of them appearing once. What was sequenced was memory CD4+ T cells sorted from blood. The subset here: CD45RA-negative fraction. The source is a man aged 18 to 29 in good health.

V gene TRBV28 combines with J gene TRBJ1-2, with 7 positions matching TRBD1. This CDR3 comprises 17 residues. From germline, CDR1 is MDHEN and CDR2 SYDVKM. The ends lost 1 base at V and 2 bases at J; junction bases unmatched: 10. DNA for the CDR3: TGTGCCAGCAGTTTATCGTTATTACAGGGGAAGAACTATGGCTACACCTTC. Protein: CASSLSLLQGKNYGYTF.

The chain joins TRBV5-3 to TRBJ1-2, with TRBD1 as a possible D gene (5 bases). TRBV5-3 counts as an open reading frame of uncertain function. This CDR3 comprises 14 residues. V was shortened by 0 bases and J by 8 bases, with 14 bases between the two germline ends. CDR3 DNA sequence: TGTGCCAGAAGCTTGGTGGCGGACAAGTGGGGCTACACCTTC. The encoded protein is CARSLVADKWGYTF.

Written as DNA, the CDR3 is TGTGCCAGCAGTCGCGGGCAGGGGACCGCCGAGCAGTACTTC. Its protein is CASSRGQGTAEQYF. The V and J genes are TRBV6-5 and TRBJ2-7; D might be TRBD1 (6 bases). This CDR3 is built from 14 residues. The V end was cut by 5 bases, the J end by 6 bases, with 17 bases between. CDR1 and CDR2 from the germline V gene are MNHEY and SVGAGI.

In DNA form, the CDR3 reads TGTGCCAGCTTGAGTGGGAACAGCCAAGAGACCCAGTACTTC. It translates to CASLSGNSQETQYF. The chain is built from TRBV7-9 and TRBJ2-5; D remains ambiguous. V was pared by 8 bases and J by 1 base, with 14 bases between. The CDR3 is 14 residues long. Germline assignment: CDR1 SEHNR and CDR2 FQNEAQ (reference sequence).

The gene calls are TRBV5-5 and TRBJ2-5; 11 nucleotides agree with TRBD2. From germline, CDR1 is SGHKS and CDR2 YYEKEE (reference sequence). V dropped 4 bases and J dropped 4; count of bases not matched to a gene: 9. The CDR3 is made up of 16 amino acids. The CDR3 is CASSAHSGGVIETQYF. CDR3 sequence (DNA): TGTGCCAGCAGCGCCCATAGCGGGGGGGTGATAGAGACCCAGTACTTC.

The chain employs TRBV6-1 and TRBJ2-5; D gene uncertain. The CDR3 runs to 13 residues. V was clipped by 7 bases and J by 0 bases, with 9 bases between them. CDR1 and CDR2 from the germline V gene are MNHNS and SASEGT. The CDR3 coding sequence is TGTGCCAGCACCCTACAAGACCAAGAGACCCAGTACTTC. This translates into CASTLQDQETQYF.

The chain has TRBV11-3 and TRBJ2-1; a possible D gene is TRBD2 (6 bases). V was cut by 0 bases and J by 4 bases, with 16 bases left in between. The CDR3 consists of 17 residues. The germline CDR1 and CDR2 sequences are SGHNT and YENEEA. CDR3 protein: CASSLDRGGKVYNEQFF. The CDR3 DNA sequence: TGTGCCAGCAGCTTAGATCGCGGCGGGAAGGTATACAATGAGCAGTTCTTC.

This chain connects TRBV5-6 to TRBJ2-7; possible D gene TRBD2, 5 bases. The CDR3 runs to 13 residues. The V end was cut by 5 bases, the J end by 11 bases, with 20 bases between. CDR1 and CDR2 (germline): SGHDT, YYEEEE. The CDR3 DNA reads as TGTGCCAGCAGAGACCGGACCGATTCCGGGGAGTACTTC. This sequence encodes CASRDRTDSGEYF.

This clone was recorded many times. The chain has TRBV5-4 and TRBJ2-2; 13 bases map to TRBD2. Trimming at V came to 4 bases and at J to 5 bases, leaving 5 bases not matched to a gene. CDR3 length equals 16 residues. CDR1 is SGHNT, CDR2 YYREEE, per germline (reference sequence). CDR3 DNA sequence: TGTGCCAGCAGCCCACCGGGACTAGCGGGAACCGGGGAGCTGTTTTTT. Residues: CASSPPGLAGTGELFF.

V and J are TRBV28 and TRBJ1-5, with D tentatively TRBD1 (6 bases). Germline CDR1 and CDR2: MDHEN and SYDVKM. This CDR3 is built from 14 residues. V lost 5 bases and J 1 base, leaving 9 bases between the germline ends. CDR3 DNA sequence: TGTGCCAGCAGTGGGGGGGCGAGCAATCAGCCCCAGCATTTT. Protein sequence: CASSGGASNQPQHF.

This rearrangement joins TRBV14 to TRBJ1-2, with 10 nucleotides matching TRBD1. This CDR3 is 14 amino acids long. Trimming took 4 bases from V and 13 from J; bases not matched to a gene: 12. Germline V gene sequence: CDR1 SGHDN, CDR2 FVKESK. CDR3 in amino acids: CASSPEGTGASCTF. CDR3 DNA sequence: TGTGCCAGCAGCCCAGAGGGGACAGGGGCTTCGTGCACCTTC.

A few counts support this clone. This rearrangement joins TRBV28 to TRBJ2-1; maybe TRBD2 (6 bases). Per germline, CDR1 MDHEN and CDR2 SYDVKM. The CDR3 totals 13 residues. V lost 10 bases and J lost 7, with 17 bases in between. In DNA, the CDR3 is TGTGCCATCGGGGGAAAACGGGGGAATGAGCAGTTCTTC. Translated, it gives CAIGGKRGNEQFF.

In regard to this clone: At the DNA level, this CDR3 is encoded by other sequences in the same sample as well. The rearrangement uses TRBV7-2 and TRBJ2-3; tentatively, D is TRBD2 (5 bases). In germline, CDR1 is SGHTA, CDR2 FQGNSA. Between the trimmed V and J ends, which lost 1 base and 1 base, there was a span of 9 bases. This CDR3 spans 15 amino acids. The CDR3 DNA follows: TGTGCCAGCAGCTTAGGCGGGTCACGCACAGATACGCAGTATTTT. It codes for CASSLGGSRTDTQYF. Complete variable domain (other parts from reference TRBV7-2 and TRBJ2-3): GAGVSQSPSNKVTEKGKDVELRCDPISGHTALYWYRQSLGQGLEFLIYFQGNSAPDKSGLPSDRFSAERTGGSVSTLTIQRTQQEDSAVYLCASSLGGSRTDTQYFGPGTRLTVL.

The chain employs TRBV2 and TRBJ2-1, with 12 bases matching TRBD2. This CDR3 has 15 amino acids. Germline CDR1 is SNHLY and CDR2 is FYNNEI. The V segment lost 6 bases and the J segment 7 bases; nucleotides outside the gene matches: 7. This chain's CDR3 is CASRFLAGGDNEQFF. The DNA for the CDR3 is TGTGCCAGCAGATTCCTAGCGGGAGGGGATAATGAGCAGTTCTTC.

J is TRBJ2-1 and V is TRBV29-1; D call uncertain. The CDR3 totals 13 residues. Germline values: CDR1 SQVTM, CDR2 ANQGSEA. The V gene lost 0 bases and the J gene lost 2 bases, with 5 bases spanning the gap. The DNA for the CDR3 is TGCAGCGTTGAAGATGGGGCCTACAATGAGCAGTTCTTC. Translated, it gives CSVEDGAYNEQFF.

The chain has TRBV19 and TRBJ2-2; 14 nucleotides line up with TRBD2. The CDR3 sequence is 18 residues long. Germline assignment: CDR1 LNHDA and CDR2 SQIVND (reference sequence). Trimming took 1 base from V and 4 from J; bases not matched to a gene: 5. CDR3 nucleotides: TGTGCCAGTAGTATAGGACTAGCGGGAGGGCGGAGCACCGGGGAGCTGTTTTTT. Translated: CASSIGLAGGRSTGELFF.

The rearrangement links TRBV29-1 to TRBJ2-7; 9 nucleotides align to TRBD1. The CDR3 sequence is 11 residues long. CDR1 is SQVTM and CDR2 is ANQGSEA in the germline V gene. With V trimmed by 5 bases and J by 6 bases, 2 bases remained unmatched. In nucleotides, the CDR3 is TGCAGCGTTAGACAGGGGGGCGAGCAGTACTTC. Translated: CSVRQGGEQYF.

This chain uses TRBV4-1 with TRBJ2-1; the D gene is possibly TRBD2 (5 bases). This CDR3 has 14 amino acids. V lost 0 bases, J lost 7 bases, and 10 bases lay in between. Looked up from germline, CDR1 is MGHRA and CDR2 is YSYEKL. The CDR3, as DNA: TGCGCCAGCAGCCAAGATCGCGGGTCGAATGAGCAGTTCTTC. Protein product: CASSQDRGSNEQFF.

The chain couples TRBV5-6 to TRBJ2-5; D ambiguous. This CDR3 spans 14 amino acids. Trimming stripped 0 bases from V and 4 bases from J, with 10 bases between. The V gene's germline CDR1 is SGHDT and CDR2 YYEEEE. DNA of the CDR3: TGTGCCAGCAGCTTGGGCATGGATCTAGAGACCCAGTACTTC. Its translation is CASSLGMDLETQYF. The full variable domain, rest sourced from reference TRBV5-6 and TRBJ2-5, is DAGVTQSPTHLIKTRGQQVTLRCSPKSGHDTVSWYQQALGQGPQFIFQYYEEEERQRGNFPDRFSGHQFPNYSSELNVNALLLGDSALYLCASSLGMDLETQYFGPGTRLLVL.

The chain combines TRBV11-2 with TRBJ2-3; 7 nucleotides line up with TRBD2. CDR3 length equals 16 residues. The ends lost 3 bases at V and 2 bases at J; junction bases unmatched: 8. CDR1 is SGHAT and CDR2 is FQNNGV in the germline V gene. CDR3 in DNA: TGTGCCAGCAGCTTCCGGGTAGCGGGTTCCACAGATACGCAGTATTTT. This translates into CASSFRVAGSTDTQYF.

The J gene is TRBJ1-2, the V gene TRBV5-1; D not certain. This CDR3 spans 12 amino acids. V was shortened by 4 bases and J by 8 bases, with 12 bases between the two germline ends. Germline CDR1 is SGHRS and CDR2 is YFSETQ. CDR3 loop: CASSPTGGGYTF. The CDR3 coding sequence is TGCGCCAGCAGCCCCACGGGAGGGGGCTACACCTTC.

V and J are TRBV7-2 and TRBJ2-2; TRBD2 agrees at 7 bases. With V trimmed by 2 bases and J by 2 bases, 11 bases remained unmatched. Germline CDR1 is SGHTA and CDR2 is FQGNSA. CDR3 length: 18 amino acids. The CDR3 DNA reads TGTGCCAGCAGCTTATATGGGAGAGTAGCGGGTAACACCGGGGAGCTGTTTTTT. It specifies CASSLYGRVAGNTGELFF.

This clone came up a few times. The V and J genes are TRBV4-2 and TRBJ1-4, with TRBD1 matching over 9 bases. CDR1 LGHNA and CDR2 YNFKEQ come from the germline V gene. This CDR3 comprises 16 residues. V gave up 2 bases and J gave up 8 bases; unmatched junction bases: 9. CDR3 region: CASSQPRTGVGEKLFF. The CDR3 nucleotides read TGTGCCAGCAGCCAACCCAGGACAGGGGTCGGGGAAAAACTGTTTTTT.

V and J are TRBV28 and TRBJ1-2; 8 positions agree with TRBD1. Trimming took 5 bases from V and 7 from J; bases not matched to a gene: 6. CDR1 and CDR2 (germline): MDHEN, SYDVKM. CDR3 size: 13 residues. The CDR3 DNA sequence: TGTGCCAGCAGTCAAGGACAGGGTGGTGGCTACACCTTC. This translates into CASSQGQGGGYTF.